The rows below give T cell receptor beta chains drawn from one sample of a study of T-cell memory formation after mild COVID-19. TCRdb re-called the 5' RACE reads through MiXCR, storing one row per CDR3 protein. Of tens of thousands of distinct CDR3 sequences detected, 7% to 8% appear once; the ten largest clones hold roughly 1.5%. Material: PBMCs or a T cell subset sorted from them (not recorded which). The origin of the receptors is a man younger than 30 who had mild COVID-19 (a few samples of this study predate the infection). Cell type and time point are not known. CDR3s include the opening cysteine and the closing phenylalanine or tryptophan. A D gene is named only where the DNA matches it firmly. Only part of the rows carry a size: once, few, many, or a class if the clone is expanded.

TRBV12-3/TRBV12-4	few	TRBD1	TRBJ2-1	CASSLRGRYNEQFF	TGTGCCAGCAGTTTAAGGGGGCGCTACAATGAGCAGTTCTTC
TRBV10-3	once	.	TRBJ1-5	CAISDGGDQPQHF	TGTGCCATCAGTGATGGTGGAGATCAGCCCCAGCATTTT
TRBV10-3	few	.	TRBJ1-5	CAISADLISNQPQHF	TGTGCCATCAGTGCGGACCTGATCAGCAATCAGCCCCAGCATTTT
TRBV4-3	many	TRBD2	TRBJ2-3	CASSQRRGGTDTQYF	TGCGCCAGCAGCCAGAGGCGGGGGGGCACAGATACGCAGTATTTT
TRBV5-1	.	.	TRBJ1-1	CASSSQAMNTEAFF	TGCGCCAGCAGCTCGCAGGCGATGAACACTGAAGCTTTCTTT
TRBV10-3	many	TRBD2	TRBJ2-1	CAIMSGAYNEQFF	TGTGCCATCATGAGCGGGGCCTACAATGAGCAGTTCTTC
TRBV4-1	.	.	TRBJ1-2	CASSRPLGGANYGYTF	TGCGCCAGCAGCCGCCCATTAGGAGGGGCGAACTATGGCTACACCTTC
TRBV18	.	TRBD1	TRBJ1-1	CASSPRTGTEAFF	TGTGCCAGCTCACCCCGGACAGGCACTGAAGCTTTCTTT
TRBV29-1	few	TRBD1	TRBJ1-5	CRAPRQGINQPQHF	TGCAGGGCACCCCGACAGGGGATCAATCAGCCCCAGCATTTT
TRBV7-8	.	.	TRBJ2-1	CASRTAGSYNEQFF	TGTGCCAGCAGGACGGCGGGTTCCTACAATGAGCAGTTCTTC
TRBV5-1	few	TRBD2	TRBJ2-5	CASSLNPSGQETQYF	TGCGCCAGCAGCTTGAACCCTAGCGGGCAAGAGACCCAGTACTTC
TRBV6-2/TRBV6-3	.	TRBD2	TRBJ2-5	CASRGLARETQYF	TGTGCCAGCAGGGGACTAGCCAGGGAGACCCAGTACTTC
TRBV12-3/TRBV12-4	many	TRBD2	TRBJ2-2	CASSLRLAGGELFF	TGTGCCAGCAGTTTACGTCTAGCGGGGGGGGAGCTGTTTTTT
TRBV28	many	.	TRBJ2-5	CASSPLRFRGAQETQYF	TGTGCCAGCAGTCCCCTGAGGTTCAGGGGGGCCCAAGAGACCCAGTACTTC
TRBV20-1	.	.	TRBJ1-5	CSASAGVRNQHF	TGCAGTGCTTCCGCAGGGGTGAGAAACCAGCATTTT
TRBV4-3	.	.	TRBJ2-3	CASSQTVADTQYF	TGCGCCAGCAGCCAAACCGTAGCAGATACGCAGTATTTT
TRBV5-1	few	.	TRBJ2-5	CASSLAFRPEETQYF	TGCGCCAGCAGCTTGGCCTTCAGGCCAGAGGAGACCCAGTACTTC
TRBV2	.	.	TRBJ1-5	CASSERTAAINQPQHF	TGTGCCAGCAGTGAACGGACGGCAGCGATAAATCAGCCCCAGCATTTT
TRBV6-5	medium-sized	.	TRBJ1-4	CASRLGRREKLFF	TGTGCCTCGCGGTTGGGGAGGCGTGAAAAACTGTTTTTT
TRBV12-3/TRBV12-4	many	.	TRBJ2-1	CASSSGPNSYNEQFF	TGTGCCAGCAGCAGTGGACCTAACTCCTACAATGAGCAGTTCTTC
TRBV7-2	.	.	TRBJ1-5	CASSLRGQPQHF	TGTGCCAGCAGCTTAAGGGGGCAGCCCCAGCATTTT
TRBV3-1	.	.	TRBJ1-1	CAAGMNTEAFF	TGTGCCGCGGGGATGAACACTGAAGCTTTCTTT
TRBV12-5	few	TRBD1	TRBJ2-3	CASGSRTGADTQYF	TGTGCTAGTGGTTCGCGGACAGGGGCAGATACGCAGTATTTT
TRBV3-1	.	.	TRBJ1-6	CASSQQGSYNSPLHF	TGTGCCAGCAGCCAACAGGGCTCCTATAATTCACCCCTCCACTTT
TRBV5-1	many	.	TRBJ2-5	CASSNQETQYF	TGCGCCAGCAGCAACCAAGAGACCCAGTACTTC
TRBV12-3/TRBV12-4	many	.	TRBJ2-5	CASSPRGKETQYF	TGTGCCAGCAGTCCCCGGGGTAAAGAGACCCAGTACTTC
TRBV3-1	few	TRBD2	TRBJ2-3	CASSQDGGGDTQYF	TGTGCCAGCAGCCAAGACGGGGGGGGAGATACGCAGTATTTT
TRBV6-5	few	.	TRBJ2-7	CASKAQDKQYF	TGTGCCAGCAAGGCCCAGGACAAGCAGTACTTC
TRBV29-1	.	.	TRBJ1-1	CSVVQMNTEAFF	TGCAGCGTTGTGCAGATGAACACTGAAGCTTTCTTT